This TCR beta chain was recorded in a study of shared clonotypes between healthy human individuals. Source study methods: Junction-only immunoSEQ data arrived without quality scores, meaning filtering differed. Measured with immunoSEQ multiplex PCR; TCRdb has only the in-frame clones, and not every one. Clone size and the V and J calls come from that table; the DNA yielded D and trimming. The sample has about 1.5 million clones, about 96% seen once. Looked up from germline, CDR1 is SGDLS and CDR2 is YYNGEE. There are 14 residues in the CDR3. With 3 bases removed from V and 7 bases from J, the gap between germline ends came to 14 bases. For this clone: Its antigen is unidentified.

Overall study findings and caveats: Naive subsets, compared against memory subsets, generally had larger estimated richness values. Few donors limited the genetic and exposure-history diversity represented.

The chain couples TRBV9 to TRBJ1-3; D is perhaps TRBD1 (6 bases). The sequenced material came from naive CD4+ T cells sorted from blood. Subset indicated: CD45RA+ positively selected. The receptor's source is a man aged 25 to 40 in good health. The CDR3 sequence: CASSGGGVRNTIYF. DNA of the CDR3: TGTGCCAGCAGCGGAGGGGGGGTACGGAACACCATATATTTT.